A single sample is the source of the 32 T cell receptor beta chains below, sequenced in a study of blood T cell repertoires in COVID-19. Sequencing used immunoSEQ multiplex PCR; TCRdb keeps in-frame clones, though not all of them. Here the sample spans approximately 200,000 clones, around 82% being singletons. Input material: peripheral blood. These receptors came from a woman in her thirties who had recovered from COVID-19.

This CDR3 reads CAISESQGTFYEQYF. The CDR3 DNA reads TGTGCCATCAGTGAGAGCCAGGGAACATTCTACGAGCAGTACTTC. The chain links TRBV10-3 to TRBJ2-7; TRBD1 might be the D (5 bases). V was trimmed by 2 bases and J by 3 bases, leaving 14 bases between them. This CDR3 region has 15 residues. CDR1 is ENHRY and CDR2 is SYGVKD in the germline V gene.

V gene TRBV7-2 combines with J gene TRBJ1-2; D possibly corresponds to TRBD1 (6 bases). Germline V gene data show CDR1 as SGHTA and CDR2 as FQGNSA. V dropped 5 bases and J dropped 4 bases, with 14 bases sitting between them. The CDR3 spans 14 residues. In DNA form, the CDR3 reads TGTGCCAGCAGCCCCCCCCAGGGGAGCTATGGCTACACCTTC. Encoded protein: CASSPPQGSYGYTF.

The chain links TRBV6-5 to TRBJ2-1; 10 nucleotides match TRBD2. Germline V gene sequence: CDR1 MNHEY, CDR2 SVGAGI. The CDR3 extends over 15 amino acids. Trimming took 6 bases from V and 1 from J; bases not matched to a gene: 3. CDR3 DNA: TGTGCCAGCAGGCGGACTAGCGGATCCTACAATGAGCAGTTCTTC. Protein product: CASRRTSGSYNEQFF.

The rearrangement uses TRBV15 and TRBJ2-7, with a possible D match to TRBD2 (5 bases). Trimming pared 3 bases from V and 6 bases from J, leaving 15 bases between. Germline values: CDR1 LNHNV, CDR2 YYDKDF (reference sequence). The CDR3 has 14 amino acids. The CDR3 spells CATSSSGAAGEQYF. Here the CDR3 DNA reads TGTGCCACCAGCAGTTCGGGTGCCGCGGGCGAGCAGTACTTC.

J is TRBJ1-1 and V is TRBV6-6; D not resolved. The length of the CDR3 is 13 residues. V lost 3 bases and J 9 bases, leaving 14 bases between the germline ends. The germline V gene has CDR1 MNHNY and CDR2 SVGAGI (reference sequence). The CDR3 loop is CASSYSDTGKAFF. The CDR3 DNA reads as TGTGCCAGCAGTTATTCAGACACCGGCAAAGCTTTCTTT.

V is TRBV14 and J is TRBJ2-1; D gene unclear. CDR1 and CDR2 (germline): SGHDN, FVKESK. Trimming removed 3 bases from V and 4 bases from J, with 4 bases in between. The CDR3 runs 12 residues. As DNA, the CDR3 is TGTGCCAGCAGCCAGGCATACAATGAGCAGTTCTTC. As protein: CASSQAYNEQFF.

This chain connects TRBV10-3 to TRBJ2-3, with 8 positions matching TRBD1. The junction had 5 bases not matched to a gene; V was cut back by 3 bases and J by 6 bases. The CDR3 is 14 amino acids. Germline values: CDR1 ENHRY, CDR2 SYGVKD. This chain's CDR3 is CAISDRGRVDTQYF. CDR3 nucleotide sequence: TGTGCCATCAGTGACAGGGGGCGCGTCGATACGCAGTATTTT.

This chain uses TRBV28 with TRBJ2-5; the match to TRBD2 covers 7 bases. The CDR3 is 17 amino acids. V shed 3 bases and J 5 bases; nucleotides not matched to a gene: 15. From germline, CDR1 is MDHEN and CDR2 SYDVKM. CDR3 bases: TGTGCCAGCAGTTTGCCCTTCCAGCGGGGATATAGGGAGACCCAGTACTTC. Protein product: CASSLPFQRGYRETQYF.

The J gene is TRBJ2-7, the V gene TRBV5-5; 14 bases are a match to TRBD2. Germline V gene data show CDR1 as SGHKS and CDR2 as YYEKEE (reference sequence). The junction had 6 bases not matched to a gene; V was cut back by 2 bases and J by 2 bases. This CDR3 is 17 amino acids long. The CDR3 region is CASSFGTSGSTPYEQYF. DNA for the CDR3: TGTGCCAGCAGCTTTGGGACTAGCGGGAGTACGCCCTACGAGCAGTACTTC.

The V and J genes are TRBV9 and TRBJ1-2, with 8 bases aligning to TRBD1. There are 15 residues in the CDR3. Germline V gives CDR1 SGDLS, CDR2 YYNGEE. V was clipped by 0 bases and J by 8 bases; unmatched bases: 9. The CDR3 sequence is CASSVGRQGIHGYTF. The CDR3 nucleotides read TGTGCCAGCAGCGTAGGCCGACAGGGGATTCACGGCTACACCTTC.

The chain links TRBV9 to TRBJ2-2, with 7 positions matching TRBD2. V trimming: 7 bases; J trimming: 7 bases; junction bases outside the gene matches: 1. This CDR3 spans 11 amino acids. The germline V gene encodes CDR1 SGDLS and CDR2 YYNGEE. The CDR3 DNA sequence: TGTGCCAGCTCGGGGGGCGGGGAGCTGTTTTTT. Translation gives CASSGGGELFF. Based on the CDR3 plus reference TRBV9 and TRBJ2-2, the full variable domain is DSGVTQTPKHLITATGQRVTLRCSPRSGDLSVYWYQQSLDQGLQFLIQYYNGEERAKGNILERFSAQQFPDLHSELNLSSLELGDSALYFCASSGGGELFFGEGSRLTVL.

A single count supports this clone. V gene TRBV6-1 combines with J gene TRBJ1-3; D is possibly TRBD1 (5 bases). The CDR3 runs 16 residues. Germline-derived CDR1 and CDR2 are MNHNS and SASEGT. Trimming took off 0 bases at V and 0 bases at J, with 9 bases between the two ends. CDR3 protein: CASSEALGDSGNTIYF. The CDR3 region has the DNA TGTGCCAGCAGTGAAGCGCTAGGGGACTCTGGAAACACCATATATTTT.

The chain joins TRBV5-1 to TRBJ2-3, with D possibly being TRBD2 (6 bases). Trimming removed 4 bases from V and 8 bases from J, with 11 bases in between. CDR3 length equals 12 residues. Germline loops: CDR1 SGHRS, CDR2 YFSETQ. In nucleotides, the CDR3 is TGCGCCAGCAGCGAAGCGGGTGGTACGCAGTATTTT. Amino acid sequence: CASSEAGGTQYF.

The J gene is TRBJ2-7, the V gene TRBV5-1; the D gene is possibly TRBD2 (6 bases). Germline lookup yields CDR1 SGHRS and CDR2 YFSETQ. This CDR3 contains 12 residues. The V end was cut by 0 bases, the J end by 7 bases, with 8 bases between. The CDR3 loop is CASSLGGVEQYF. The CDR3 DNA sequence: TGCGCCAGCAGCTTGGGCGGGGTGGAGCAGTACTTC. Supplemented by reference TRBV5-1 and TRBJ2-7, the full variable domain reads KAGVTQTPRYLIKTRGQQVTLSCSPISGHRSVSWYQQTPGQGLQFLFEYFSETQRNKGNFPGRFSGRQFSNSRSEMNVSTLELGDSALYLCASSLGGVEQYFGPGTRLTVT.

A single count supports this clone. The V gene is TRBV5-6, the J gene TRBJ1-1; D may be TRBD1 (6 bases). Germline V gives CDR1 SGHDT, CDR2 YYEEEE. V lost 5 bases and J 1 base, leaving 12 bases between the germline ends. The CDR3 extends over 14 amino acids. CDR3 amino acids: CASSYGTTNTEAFF. Here the CDR3 DNA reads TGTGCCAGCAGTTACGGGACAACGAACACTGAAGCTTTCTTT.

The rearrangement joins TRBV6-5 to TRBJ1-1; 9 nucleotides line up with TRBD1. V trimming: 1 base; J trimming: 7 bases; junction bases outside the gene matches: 10. Germline loops: CDR1 MNHEY, CDR2 SVGAGI. The CDR3 length is 16 residues. CDR3 sequence (DNA): TGTGCCAGCAGTTACTACCTTACAGGGGGCGACGGTGAAGCTTTCTTT. It translates to CASSYYLTGGDGEAFF.

This clone occurred once. V gene TRBV11-3 combines with J gene TRBJ2-3; TRBD2 matches at 8 bases. There are 16 residues in the CDR3. Trimming removed 5 bases from V and 4 bases from J; junction bases left unmatched: 11. Germline V gene lookup returns CDR1 SGHNT and CDR2 YENEEA. The CDR3 sequence is CASSPGTSVQADTQYF. The CDR3 DNA reads TGTGCCAGCAGCCCCGGGACTAGTGTTCAAGCAGATACGCAGTATTTT.

The chain joins TRBV7-8 to TRBJ2-7; 8 bases fit TRBD1. CDR3 size: 14 residues. Germline values: CDR1 SGHVS, CDR2 FQNEAQ. Trimming took 5 bases from V and 6 from J; bases not matched to a gene: 9. The CDR3 DNA follows: TGTGCCAGCAGCCCCTGGACAGGGAGCTCCGAGCAGTACTTC. Protein: CASSPWTGSSEQYF.

V gene TRBV9 combines with J gene TRBJ2-5, with 9 bases that match TRBD1. The CDR3 is made up of 15 amino acids. The germline V gene has CDR1 SGDLS and CDR2 YYNGEE. Unmatched junction bases numbered 7, after V lost 2 bases and J lost 5 bases. The CDR3 coding sequence is TGTGCCAGCAGCGTTGGGGACAGGGAACCCGAGACCCAGTACTTC. Its translation is CASSVGDREPETQYF. The whole variable domain, filled in from reference TRBV9 and TRBJ2-5, reads DSGVTQTPKHLITATGQRVTLRCSPRSGDLSVYWYQQSLDQGLQFLIQYYNGEERAKGNILERFSAQQFPDLHSELNLSSLELGDSALYFCASSVGDREPETQYFGPGTRLLVL.

The V and J genes are TRBV25-1 and TRBJ2-7; D unclear. Per the germline V gene, CDR1 is MGHDK and CDR2 is SYGVNS. The CDR3 is 11 amino acids. V was cut by 9 bases and J by 4 bases, with 10 bases left in between. CDR3 in amino acids: CASTRLYEQYF. CDR3 DNA sequence: TGTGCCAGTACCCGACTTTACGAGCAGTACTTC.

This clone was observed a single time. The rearrangement uses TRBV18 and TRBJ1-6; 7 bases line up with TRBD1. V lost 4 bases to trimming and J lost 7 bases; unmatched junction nucleotides: 10. The CDR3 sequence is 16 residues long. Germline CDR1 reads KGHSH; CDR2 reads LQKENI. The CDR3: CASSLITGTVNSPLHF. CDR3 DNA sequence: TGTGCCAGCTCACTCATCACCGGGACAGTAAATTCACCCCTCCACTTT. The full variable domain, with the rest looked up from reference TRBV18 and TRBJ1-6, is NAGVMQNPRHLVRRRGQEARLRCSPMKGHSHVYWYRQLPEEGLKFMVYLQKENIIDESGMPKERFSAEFPKEGPSILRIQQVVRGDSAAYFCASSLITGTVNSPLHFGNGTRLTVT.

A single count supports this clone. The V and J genes are TRBV28 and TRBJ2-1; D may be TRBD1 (7 bases). The CDR3 runs to 16 residues. CDR1 MDHEN and CDR2 SYDVKM come from the germline V gene. The ends were cut back, 5 bases at V and 4 bases at J, with 18 bases in the middle. DNA of the CDR3: TGTGCCAGCAGTCAAGCGGGCACAGGGGATTACAATGAGCAGTTCTTC. This encodes CASSQAGTGDYNEQFF.

The V and J genes are TRBV6-5 and TRBJ2-4; a weak D match, TRBD1 (5 bases). Per the germline V gene, CDR1 is MNHEY and CDR2 is SVGAGI. V lost 6 bases and J 1 base, leaving 10 bases between the germline ends. The CDR3 runs to 14 residues. CDR3 coding DNA: TGTGCCAGCAGCTCAGGGTTGGCCAAAAACATTCAGTACTTC. Its protein product is CASSSGLAKNIQYF.

The chain carries TRBV7-9 and TRBJ2-5, with D maybe TRBD2 (7 bases). The germline CDR1 and CDR2 sequences are SEHNR and FQNEAQ (reference sequence). This CDR3 contains 13 residues. V gave up 5 bases and J gave up 5 bases, with 12 bases separating them. The CDR3 loop is CASSRGGIETQYF. The CDR3 DNA is TGTGCCAGCAGCCGCGGGGGCATCGAGACCCAGTACTTC. Supplemented by reference TRBV7-9 and TRBJ2-5, the full variable domain reads DTGVSQNPRHKITKRGQNVTFRCDPISEHNRLYWYRQTLGQGPEFLTYFQNEAQLEKSRLLSDRFSAERPKGSFSTLEIQRTEQGDSAMYLCASSRGGIETQYFGPGTRLLVL.

V is TRBV7-3 and J is TRBJ1-1, with D possibly matching TRBD1 (6 bases). V lost 5 bases to trimming and J lost 4 bases, with 14 bases between them. CDR3 size: 14 residues. Germline V gene data show CDR1 as SGHTA and CDR2 as FQGTGA. The chain's CDR3 is CASSQGSKGTEAFF. The CDR3 DNA reads as TGTGCCAGCAGCCAGGGGAGTAAGGGCACTGAAGCTTTCTTT.

This chain connects TRBV11-2 to TRBJ1-1, with TRBD1 matching 8 bases. V shed 1 base and J 2 bases; nucleotides not matched to a gene: 6. Germline V gives CDR1 SGHAT, CDR2 FQNNGV. The CDR3 is made up of 16 amino acids. The CDR3 here is CASSLVPTGVNTEAFF. The CDR3 region has the DNA TGTGCCAGCAGCTTAGTACCGACAGGGGTAAACACTGAAGCTTTCTTT.

This clone was seen a handful of times. The V gene is TRBV11-3, the J gene TRBJ1-1; no reliable D call. The V gene lost 2 bases and the J gene lost 8 bases, with 6 bases spanning the gap. Germline V gene sequence: CDR1 SGHNT, CDR2 YENEEA. The CDR3 is made up of 11 amino acids. The CDR3 spells CASSLKREAFF. The CDR3 DNA reads TGTGCCAGCAGCTTAAAGAGGGAAGCTTTCTTT. The full variable domain, with the rest looked up from reference TRBV11-3 and TRBJ1-1, is EAGVVQSPRYKIIEKKQPVAFWCNPISGHNTLYWYLQNLGQGPELLIRYENEEAVDDSQLPKDRFSAERLKGVDSTLKIQPAELGDSAVYLCASSLKREAFFGQGTRLTVV.

V and J are TRBV30 and TRBJ2-7; tentatively, D is TRBD1 (6 bases). The germline V gene encodes CDR1 GTSNPN and CDR2 SVGIG (reference sequence). V lost 5 bases to trimming and J lost 2 bases, with 10 bases between them. This CDR3 region has 12 residues. CDR3 sequence (DNA): TGTGCCTGGGCAGGGGATGCCTACGAGCAGTACTTC. Protein product: CAWAGDAYEQYF.

J is TRBJ1-1 and V is TRBV12-3 or TRBV12-4; D perhaps matches TRBD1 (6 bases). V lost 9 bases to trimming and J lost 3 bases, with 11 bases between them. The CDR3 runs 12 residues. CDR3 bases: TGTGCCAGTACTCACAGGGACACTGAAGCTTTCTTT. Its translation: CASTHRDTEAFF.

The gene calls are TRBV6-1 and TRBJ1-2, with 10 bases matching TRBD1. This CDR3 spans 16 amino acids. V trimming: 0 bases; J trimming: 5 bases; junction bases outside the gene matches: 6. Germline CDR1 MNHNS, CDR2 SASEGT. CDR3 in amino acids: CASSEAGLGQGYGYTF. The CDR3 DNA reads as TGTGCCAGCAGTGAAGCGGGGCTGGGACAGGGGTATGGCTACACCTTC.

The chain is built from TRBV2 and TRBJ1-1, with 7 bases identical to TRBD1. Germline assignment: CDR1 SNHLY and CDR2 FYNNEI. J gave up 6 bases and V 6 bases, and 7 bases lay outside the gene matches. The CDR3 loop spans 13 amino acids. In nucleotides, the CDR3 is TGTGCCAGCAGAGTACAGGGGAGCGCTGAAGCTTTCTTT. Its protein is CASRVQGSAEAFF.

The chain has TRBV4-1 and TRBJ1-4; TRBD1 might be the D (6 bases). CDR1 MGHRA and CDR2 YSYEKL come from the germline V gene. This CDR3 has 15 residues. V was clipped by 5 bases and J by 9 bases, with 19 bases between them. CDR3 residues: CASSSDRTGYQKLFF. DNA for the CDR3: TGCGCCAGCAGCTCCGACCGTACAGGGTACCAAAAACTGTTTTTT.